Listed below are T cell receptor beta chains from one sample, sequenced in a study of beta chain features in type 1 diabetes. Produced via immunoSEQ multiplex PCR; TCRdb's table is partial and in-frame only. The data contain 300,000 to 450,000 clones, about 20% of them singletons. Sequencing used naive CD4+ T cells from blood. Source of these receptors: a woman younger than 30 in good health. The CDR3 runs from the conserved cysteine through the conserved F or W. D genes are given only for firm matches. Not all rows give a size; the values are once, few, many and, for expanded clones, a class.

D	J	V	size	CDR3	DNA
TRBD2	TRBJ2-5	TRBV4-2	NA	CASSQDLAGALETQYF	TGTGCCAGCAGCCAAGATCTAGCGGGAGCCTTGGAGACCCAGTACTTC
NA	TRBJ2-1	TRBV9	few	CASSVAGVNEQFF	TGTGCCAGCAGCGTAGCAGGGGTGAATGAGCAGTTCTTC
NA	TRBJ2-3	TRBV19	NA	CASSIGALTDTQYF	TGTGCCAGTAGTATAGGAGCCCTTACAGATACGCAGTATTTT
NA	TRBJ1-2	TRBV10-3	NA	CAISEDSGFGYTF	TGTGCCATCAGTGAGGACAGCGGGTTCGGCTACACCTTC
NA	TRBJ1-2	TRBV20-1	NA	CSAIDSRGYTF	TGCAGTGCTATAGACAGTCGAGGCTACACCTTC
TRBD2	TRBJ2-1	TRBV30	NA	CAWSPHSGLVYYEQFF	TGTGCCTGGAGTCCCCACTCGGGACTAGTTTACTATGAGCAGTTCTTC
TRBD1	TRBJ1-1	TRBV6-6	NA	CASSFLQGENTEAFF	TGTGCCAGCAGCTTTCTACAGGGGGAGAACACTGAAGCTTTCTTT
TRBD1	TRBJ1-2	TRBV11-2	NA	CASSLQDRWVGGYTF	TGTGCCAGCAGCCTCCAGGACAGGTGGGTCGGCGGCTACACCTTC
TRBD1	TRBJ2-6	TRBV7-3	few	CASSHRQGSGANVLTF	TGTGCCAGCAGCCACCGACAGGGCTCTGGGGCCAACGTCCTGACTTTC
NA	TRBJ2-3	TRBV18	NA	CASSPSPSADTQYF	TGTGCCAGCTCACCGAGTCCCAGCGCAGATACGCAGTATTTT
NA	TRBJ2-1	TRBV25-1	NA	CASSEGTTKYNEQFF	TGTGCCAGCAGTGAAGGAACTACGAAGTACAATGAGCAGTTCTTC
NA	TRBJ1-2	TRBV7-2	few	CASSLASGGRGYTF	TGTGCCAGCAGCTTAGCGAGTGGAGGGAGGGGCTACACCTTC
NA	TRBJ1-3	TRBV9	NA	CASSAWGGGRGNTIYF	TGTGCCAGCAGCGCCTGGGGAGGGGGGCGCGGAAACACCATATATTTT
NA	TRBJ1-2	TRBV20-1	NA	CSAAGNYGYTF	TGCAGTGCCGCGGGGAACTATGGCTACACCTTC
NA	TRBJ2-5	TRBV5-6	few	CASSSVWGQETQYF	TGTGCCAGCAGCTCGGTCTGGGGCCAGGAGACCCAGTACTTC
NA	TRBJ1-4	TRBV19	few	CASSMGQKNEKLFF	TGTGCCAGTAGTATGGGGCAGAAGAATGAAAAACTGTTTTTT
NA	TRBJ2-1	TRBV11-2	few	CASSSLSGVYNEQFF	TGTGCCAGCAGCTCGCTAAGCGGAGTTTACAATGAGCAGTTCTTC
TRBD1	TRBJ1-5	TRBV5-1	NA	CASSLAGQVNQPQHF	TGCGCCAGCAGCTTGGCGGGACAGGTGAATCAGCCCCAGCATTTT
NA	TRBJ1-2	TRBV30	NA	CAWRRAATNYGYTF	TGTGCCTGGAGGCGGGCAGCTACTAACTATGGCTACACCTTC
TRBD1	TRBJ2-1	TRBV10-3	NA	CATGTGGRDEQFF	TGTGCCACCGGGACAGGGGGCCGGGATGAGCAGTTCTTC
TRBD1	TRBJ1-5	TRBV7-2	few	CASSFTGTGRNQPQHF	TGTGCCAGCAGCTTTACCGGGACAGGGCGGAATCAGCCCCAGCATTTT
NA	TRBJ2-1	TRBV7-3	few	CASSLKGRGSYNEQFF	TGTGCCAGCAGCTTAAAGGGGCGAGGATCCTACAATGAGCAGTTCTTC
TRBD1	TRBJ2-7	TRBV9	NA	CASSVGTGDSYEQYF	TGTGCCAGCAGCGTGGGGACAGGGGACTCCTACGAGCAGTACTTC
NA	TRBJ2-3	TRBV5-1	few	CASSLDRVPYF	TGCGCCAGCAGCTTGGACCGAGTCCCGTATTTT
NA	TRBJ1-1	TRBV30	few	CAWSPTGPTEAFF	TGTGCCTGGAGTCCCACAGGGCCCACTGAAGCTTTCTTT
NA	TRBJ2-1	TRBV19	NA	CASSSLDFVTDEQFF	TGTGCCAGTAGCTCCCTCGACTTTGTTACGGATGAGCAGTTCTTC
NA	TRBJ1-1	TRBV10-3	few	CATEQGVNTEAFF	TGTGCCACCGAACAGGGAGTGAACACTGAAGCTTTCTTT